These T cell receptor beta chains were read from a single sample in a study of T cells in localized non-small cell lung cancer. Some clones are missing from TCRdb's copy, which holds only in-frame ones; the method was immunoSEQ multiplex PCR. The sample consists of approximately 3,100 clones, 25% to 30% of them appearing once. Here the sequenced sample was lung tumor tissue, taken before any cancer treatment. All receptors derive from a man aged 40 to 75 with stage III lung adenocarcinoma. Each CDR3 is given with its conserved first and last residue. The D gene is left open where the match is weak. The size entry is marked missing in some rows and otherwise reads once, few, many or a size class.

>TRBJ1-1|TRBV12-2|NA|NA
TGTGCCAGTTCCCAAGGACCAGGGAGGAACACTGAAGCTTTCTTT
CASSQGPGRNTEAFF
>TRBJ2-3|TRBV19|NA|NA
TGTGCCAGTAGTATCAGGACACCCAGCACAGATACGCAGTATTTT
CASSIRTPSTDTQYF
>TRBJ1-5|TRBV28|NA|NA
TGTGCCAGCAGTAGGGACGGGGATCAGCCCCAGCATTTT
CASSRDGDQPQHF
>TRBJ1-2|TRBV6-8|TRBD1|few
TGTGCCAGCAGTATCGGACAGGGGGCTACCTCCTATGGCTACACCTTC
CASSIGQGATSYGYTF
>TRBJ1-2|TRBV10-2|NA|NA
TGCGCCAGCAGCGCCGTTGGGGCGGGTGGCTACACCTTC
CASSAVGAGGYTF
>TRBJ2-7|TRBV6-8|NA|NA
TGTGCCAGAGTCCGTTTTCGGGACGCCAACTCCTACGAGCAGTACTTC
CARVRFRDANSYEQYF
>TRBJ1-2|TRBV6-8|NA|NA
TGTGCCATCAGTCACGGTCTTCACTATGGCTACACCTTC
CAISHGLHYGYTF
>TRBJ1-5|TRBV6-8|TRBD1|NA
TGTGCCAGCAGTGGACAGGGGTTTAGCAATCAGCCCCAGCATTTT
CASSGQGFSNQPQHF
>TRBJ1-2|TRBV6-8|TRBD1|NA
TGTGCCAGCAGATACTCGGGGGGACAGGGGACCCCAGGCTACACCTTC
CASRYSGGQGTPGYTF
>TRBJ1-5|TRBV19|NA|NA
TGTGCCAGTAGTTTCGGGAATCAGCCCCAGCATTTT
CASSFGNQPQHF
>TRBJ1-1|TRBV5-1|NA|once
TGCGCCAGCAGCTTGGACAGGGTGGACACTGAAGCTTTCTTT
CASSLDRVDTEAFF
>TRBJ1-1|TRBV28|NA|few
TGTGCCGCCAGTCTGCCGGGTTCGAACACTGAAGCTTTCTTT
CAASLPGSNTEAFF
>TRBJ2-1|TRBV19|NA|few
TGTGCCAGTAGTAGAACGGGACCTAATGAGCAGTTCTTC
CASSRTGPNEQFF
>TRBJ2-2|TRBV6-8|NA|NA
TGTGCCAGCAGTGAGCTGCCCCACGCCGGGGAGCTGTTTTTT
CASSELPHAGELFF
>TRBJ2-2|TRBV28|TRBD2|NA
TGTGCCAGCAGTTTCGCCTTGGGGGGGTTCGGATCCGAGCTGTTTTTT
CASSFALGGFGSELFF
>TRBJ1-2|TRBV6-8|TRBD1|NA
TGTGCCAGCAGTTATCTTGGGACAGGGGGCGAAGGCTACACCTTC
CASSYLGTGGEGYTF
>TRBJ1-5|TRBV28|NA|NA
TGTGCCAGCAGGGGCGTAAGACATAGCAATCAGCCCCAGCATTTT
CASRGVRHSNQPQHF
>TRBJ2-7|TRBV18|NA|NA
TGTGCCAGCTCACCGTCGAGGGCGACAACTAGTAACGAGCAGTACTTC
CASSPSRATTSNEQYF
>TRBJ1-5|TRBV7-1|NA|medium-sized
TGTGCCAGCAGCTTAGATGGCAATCAGCCCCAGCATTTT
CASSLDGNQPQHF
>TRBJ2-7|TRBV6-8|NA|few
TGTGCCAGCAGTTTCCTCGGGGAGTACGAGCAGTACTTC
CASSFLGEYEQYF
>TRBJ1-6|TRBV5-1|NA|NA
TGCGCCAGCAGCTACATCGGGACACATCTCGGGAGTTCACCCCTCCACTTT
CASSYIGTHLGSSPLHF
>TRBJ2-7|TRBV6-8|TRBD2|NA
TGTGCCATCCTACCCGACTTCGCGAGCGGGATCGGGGAGCAGTACTTC
CAILPDFASGIGEQYF
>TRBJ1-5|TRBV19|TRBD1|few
TGTGCCAGTAGTTCCAGGGGGCTAAGTCAGCCCCAGCATTTT
CASSSRGLSQPQHF
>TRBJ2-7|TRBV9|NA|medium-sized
TGTGCCAGCAGCGTAGAGGCAACTTCTTCCTACGAGCAGTACTTC
CASSVEATSSYEQYF
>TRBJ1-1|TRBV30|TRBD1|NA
TGTGCCTGGACTTCTCTCCGGGACAGGGGACTTAGTCGGACTGAAGCTTTCTTT
CAWTSLRDRGLSRTEAFF
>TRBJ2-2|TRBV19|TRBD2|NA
TGTGCCAGTAACCCAGCGGGGGGTTCCGGGGAGCTGTTTTTT
CASNPAGGSGELFF
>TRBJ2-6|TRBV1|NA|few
TGCGCCAGCAGCCAAGATATACGAACAGGGATGGGAACTGGGGCCAACGTCCTGACTTTC
CASSQDIRTGMGTGANVLTF
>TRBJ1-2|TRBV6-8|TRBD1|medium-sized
TGTGCCAGCAGTTACTGGGGACAGTATAATGCTAGGGGTGGCTACACCTTC
CASSYWGQYNARGGYTF
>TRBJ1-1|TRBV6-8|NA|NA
TGTGCCATCAGTGGCTCAGGAGGGATGAACACTGAAGCTTTCTTT
CAISGSGGMNTEAFF
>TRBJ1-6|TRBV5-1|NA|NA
TGCGCCAGCAGCTTCCAGGGCCCCTATAATTCACCCCTCCACTTT
CASSFQGPYNSPLHF
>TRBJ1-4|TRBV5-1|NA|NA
TGCGCCAGCAGCTTGGCAGGGGTTAATGAAAAACTGTTTTTT
CASSLAGVNEKLFF